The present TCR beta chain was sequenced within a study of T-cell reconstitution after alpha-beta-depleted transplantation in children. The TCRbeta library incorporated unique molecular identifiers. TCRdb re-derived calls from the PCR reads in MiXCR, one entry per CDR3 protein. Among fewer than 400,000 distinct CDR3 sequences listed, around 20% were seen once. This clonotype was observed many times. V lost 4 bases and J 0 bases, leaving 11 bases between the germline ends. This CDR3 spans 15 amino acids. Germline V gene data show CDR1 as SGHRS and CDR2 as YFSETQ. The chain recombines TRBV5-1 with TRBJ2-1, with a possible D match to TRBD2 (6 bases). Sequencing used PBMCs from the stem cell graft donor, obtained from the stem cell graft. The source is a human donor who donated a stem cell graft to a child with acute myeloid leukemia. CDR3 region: CASSASGLSYNEQFF. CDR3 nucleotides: TGCGCCAGCAGCGCCAGCGGGCTCTCCTACAATGAGCAGTTCTTC.